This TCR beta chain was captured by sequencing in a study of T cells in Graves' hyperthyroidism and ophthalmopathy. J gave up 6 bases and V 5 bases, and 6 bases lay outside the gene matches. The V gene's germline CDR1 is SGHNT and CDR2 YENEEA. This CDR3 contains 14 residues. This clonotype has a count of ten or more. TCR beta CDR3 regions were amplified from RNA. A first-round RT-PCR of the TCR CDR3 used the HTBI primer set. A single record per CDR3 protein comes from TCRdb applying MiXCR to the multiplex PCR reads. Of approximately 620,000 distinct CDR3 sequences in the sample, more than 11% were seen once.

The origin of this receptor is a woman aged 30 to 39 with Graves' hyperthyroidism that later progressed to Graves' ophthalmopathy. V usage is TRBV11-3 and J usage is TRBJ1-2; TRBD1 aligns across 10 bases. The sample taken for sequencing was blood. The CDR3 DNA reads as TGTGCCAGCAGCCTGAGACAGGGGGCAGATGGCTACACCTTC. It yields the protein CASSLRQGADGYTF.